Below, 10 T cell receptor beta chains from the same sample are listed, as sequenced in a study of OX40 agonist ivuxolimab in advanced cancers. The table came from immunoSEQ multiplex PCR; TCRdb's copy has only in-frame clones and leaves some out. The sample lists tens of thousands of clones; 70% to 90% were seen once. The sample here was CD4+ or CD8+ T cells sorted from blood, taken in a trial of the OX40 agonist ivuxolimab. These receptors were taken from an adult with an advanced solid tumor such as melanoma, head and neck, liver or kidney cancer.

This clone came up once. The chain joins TRBV29-1 to TRBJ2-2; 7 nucleotides agree with TRBD1. The length of the CDR3 is 12 residues. Germline-derived CDR1 and CDR2 are SQVTM and ANQGSEA. The V gene end was trimmed by 7 bases and the J gene end by 8 bases; junction bases not matched to a gene: 7. CDR3 loop: CSGSGTEGELFF. In DNA form, the CDR3 reads TGCAGCGGCTCCGGGACAGAAGGGGAGCTGTTTTTT.

The CDR3 is CAISEPGVYGYTF. DNA for the CDR3: TGTGCCATCAGTGAGCCGGGTGTCTATGGCTACACCTTC. The rearrangement uses TRBV10-3 and TRBJ1-2; no firm D call. The CDR3 runs to 13 residues. Trimming cost V 2 bases and J 4 bases, with 8 bases left between them. Germline-derived CDR1 and CDR2 are ENHRY and SYGVKD.

The rearrangement uses TRBV7-3 and TRBJ2-5; a weak D match, TRBD2 (7 bases). The CDR3 sequence is 14 residues long. Trimming took off 5 bases at V and 5 bases at J, with 15 bases between the two ends. Germline V CDR1 and CDR2: SGHTA, FQGTGA. The DNA for the CDR3 is TGTGCCAGCAGCCCTACAGGGAGGGGGGAGACCCAGTACTTC. The encoded protein is CASSPTGRGETQYF.

V and J are TRBV6-1 and TRBJ1-3; 7 bases line up with TRBD1. Per the germline V gene, CDR1 is MNHNS and CDR2 is SASEGT. This CDR3 region has 15 residues. Germline trimming cut 7 bases from V and 0 bases from J; bases unmatched to any gene: 6. CDR3 region: CASTKTGNSGNTIYF. CDR3 DNA: TGTGCCAGCACCAAGACAGGGAACTCTGGAAACACCATATATTTT.

This clone has just one count. The chain links TRBV7-3 to TRBJ2-2; tentative D call: TRBD1 (5 bases). The CDR3 has 16 amino acids. CDR1 is SGHTA, CDR2 FQGTGA, per germline. V shed 2 bases and J shed 5 bases, with 15 bases lying between them. DNA for the CDR3: TGTGCCAGCAGCTTAGCATGGGGCGGAGAAACCGGGGAGCTGTTTTTT. This sequence encodes CASSLAWGGETGELFF.

The genes are TRBV15 and TRBJ2-3; D perhaps matches TRBD2 (5 bases). The CDR3 has 15 amino acids. Germline V gives CDR1 LNHNV, CDR2 YYDKDF (reference sequence). The V end was cut by 5 bases, the J end by 6 bases, with 18 bases between. The CDR3 nucleotides read TGTGCCACCAGCGCGGGCCTAGCCGAGGTGGATACGCAGTATTTT. Its translation is CATSAGLAEVDTQYF.

The table lists this clone with a few counts. The chain links TRBV19 to TRBJ2-5; TRBD1 aligns across 10 bases. Losses at the gene ends were 5 bases for V and 4 bases for J; bases not matched to a gene: 7. CDR1 is LNHDA and CDR2 is SQIVND in the germline V gene (reference sequence). This CDR3 has 15 amino acids. The CDR3 DNA reads as TGTGCCAGTAGTCCCTCAGACAGGGGGCGAGAGACCCAGTACTTC. Encoded protein: CASSPSDRGRETQYF.

The genes are TRBV13 and TRBJ1-3, with 8 bases identical to TRBD1. The CDR3 loop spans 18 amino acids. Trimming at V came to 3 bases and at J to 0 bases, leaving 10 bases not matched to a gene. The germline V gene has CDR1 PRHDT and CDR2 FYEKMQ (reference sequence). CDR3 amino acids: CASSFNRGLRSSGNTIYF. The CDR3 nucleotides read TGTGCCAGCAGCTTCAACAGGGGGTTAAGATCCTCTGGAAACACCATATATTTT.

The V gene is TRBV10-3, the J gene TRBJ2-7; D possibly corresponds to TRBD1 (5 bases). CDR1 is ENHRY, CDR2 SYGVKD, per germline. Trimming cost V 4 bases and J 3 bases, with 10 bases left between them. CDR3 size: 13 residues. The CDR3 loop reads CAISGTLGYEQYF. In DNA, the CDR3 is TGTGCCATCAGTGGGACACTGGGCTACGAGCAGTACTTC.

This clone was detected only once. This chain links TRBV4-3 with TRBJ2-5; 8 nucleotides line up with TRBD1. The end of the DNA fits TRBJ2-7 better, so the J call may be wrong. The germline gives CDR1 LGHNA, CDR2 YSLEER. CDR3 length: 16 residues. The CDR3 loop reads CASSQPIRDRSYEQYF. The DNA for the CDR3 is TGCGCCAGCAGCCAACCAATCCGGGACAGGTCCTACGAGCAGTACTTC.